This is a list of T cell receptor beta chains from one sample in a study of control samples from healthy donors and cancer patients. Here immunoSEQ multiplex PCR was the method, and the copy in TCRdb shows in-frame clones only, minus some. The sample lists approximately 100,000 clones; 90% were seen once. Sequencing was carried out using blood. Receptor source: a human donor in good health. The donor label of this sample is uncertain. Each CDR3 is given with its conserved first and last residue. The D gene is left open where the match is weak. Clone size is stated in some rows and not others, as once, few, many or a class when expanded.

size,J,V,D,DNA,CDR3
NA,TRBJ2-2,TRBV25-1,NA,TGTGCCAGCAGAAGAAACACCGGGGAGCTGTTTTTT,CASRRNTGELFF
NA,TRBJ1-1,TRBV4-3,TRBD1,TGCGCCAGCGCGGACAGGGACGTCAATGAAGCTTTCTTT,CASADRDVNEAFF
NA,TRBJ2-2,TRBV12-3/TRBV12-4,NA,TGTGCCAGCAGAGGTGGGGAGCTGTTTTTT,CASRGGELFF
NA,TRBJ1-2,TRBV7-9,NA,TGTGCCAGCAGTCGCGACAGTTCCAACTACACCTTC,CASSRDSSNYTF
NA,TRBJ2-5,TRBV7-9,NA,TGTGCCAGCAGCGAGGGGTCGCAGGGGACTACAGGGACCCAGTACTTC,CASSEGSQGTTGTQYF
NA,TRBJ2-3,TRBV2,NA,TGTGCCAGCAGTGTTAGCGCATTCACAGATACGCAGTATTTT,CASSVSAFTDTQYF
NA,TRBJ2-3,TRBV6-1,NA,TGTGCCAGCAGTGAAGCTCTTGTCCACACAGATACGCAGTATTTT,CASSEALVHTDTQYF
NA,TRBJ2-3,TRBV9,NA,TGTGCCAGCAGCGACCTCCGACAGCCCGGCACAGATACGCAGTATTTT,CASSDLRQPGTDTQYF
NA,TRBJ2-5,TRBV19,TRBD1,TGTGCCAGTAGTACCCGGGGACAGGGGGCACGAGAGACCCAGTACTTC,CASSTRGQGARETQYF
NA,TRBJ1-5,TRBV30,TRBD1,TGTGCCTGGAGTGGCACAGGGGGCACTCAGCCCCAGCATTTT,CAWSGTGGTQPQHF
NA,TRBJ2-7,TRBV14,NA,TGTGCCAGCAGCCAAGATCTCACCTACGAGCAGTACTTC,CASSQDLTYEQYF
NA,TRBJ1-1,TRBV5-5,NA,TGTGCCAGCAGCTTGGACTGGGCATTGCCTGATGAGGCTTTCTTT,CASSLDWALPDEAFF
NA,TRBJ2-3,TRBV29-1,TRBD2,TGCAGCGTCCGAGCTAGCGGGGGGGCCTCAGATACGCAGTATTTT,CSVRASGGASDTQYF
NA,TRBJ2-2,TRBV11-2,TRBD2,TGTGCCAGCAGCTCATCCCCCCTCAGCGGGGGCCTCACCGGGGAGCTGTTTTTT,CASSSSPLSGGLTGELFF
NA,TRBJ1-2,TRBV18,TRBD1,TGTGCCAGCTCACCGGACAGGGGGTTGGGCTACACCTTC,CASSPDRGLGYTF
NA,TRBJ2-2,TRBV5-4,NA,TGTGCCAGCAGCCTGAGGGGCCTTAACACCGGGGAGCTGTTTTTT,CASSLRGLNTGELFF
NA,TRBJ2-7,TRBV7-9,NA,TGTGCCAGCAGCTACAGACAGGGGACTACCTACGAGCAGTACTTC,CASSYRQGTTYEQYF
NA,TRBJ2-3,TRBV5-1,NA,TGCGCCAGCAGCACGGAAGGGATCACAGATACGCAGTATTTT,CASSTEGITDTQYF
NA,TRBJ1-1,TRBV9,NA,TGTGCCAGCAGCGTAGCTGGCTGGATGAACACTGAAGCTTTCTTT,CASSVAGWMNTEAFF
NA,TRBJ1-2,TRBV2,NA,TGTGCCAGCTCAGGGCGACAGATATATGGCTACACCTTC,CASSGRQIYGYTF
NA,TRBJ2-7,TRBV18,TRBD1,TGTGCCAGCTCACCACCGACCCTTGGAGGACAGGGATTATACGAGCAGTACTTC,CASSPPTLGGQGLYEQYF
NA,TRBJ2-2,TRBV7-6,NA,TGTGCCAGCAGCTTAAAACAGGGAAACACCGGGGAGCTGTTTTTT,CASSLKQGNTGELFF
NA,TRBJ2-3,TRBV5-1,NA,TGCGCCAGCAGCTACGCAGGGGAGTCAGATACGCAGTATTTT,CASSYAGESDTQYF
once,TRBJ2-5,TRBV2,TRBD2,TGTGCCAGCAGTGAATCGCGGGGGCAAGAGACCCAGTACTTC,CASSESRGQETQYF
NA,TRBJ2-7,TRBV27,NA,TGTGCCAGCAGTTTAACACTGCTCTCCTACGAGCAGTACTTC,CASSLTLLSYEQYF
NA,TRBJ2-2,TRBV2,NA,TGTGCCAGCAGTGGGGACACCGGGGAGCTGTTTTTT,CASSGDTGELFF
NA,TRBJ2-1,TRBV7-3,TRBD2,TGTGCCAGCAGCTTAGCGGGGGGGGGCAACAATGAGCAGTTCTTC,CASSLAGGGNNEQFF
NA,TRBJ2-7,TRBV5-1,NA,TGCGCCAGTCAGCTCTCCGACAGCTCCTACGAGCAGTACTTC,CASQLSDSSYEQYF
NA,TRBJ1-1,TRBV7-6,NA,TGTGCCAGCAGCTTAGATTTCGGGACACAGAACACTGAAGCTTTCTTT,CASSLDFGTQNTEAFF
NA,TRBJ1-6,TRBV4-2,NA,TGTGCCAGCAGCCAAGATCAGGGGCGTGGGAATTCACCCCTCCACTTT,CASSQDQGRGNSPLHF
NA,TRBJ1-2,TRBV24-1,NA,TGTGCCACTTCAGGGGAACCCTATGGCTACACCTTC,CATSGEPYGYTF
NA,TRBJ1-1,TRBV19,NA,TGTGCCAGTAGTTGGGGACACACTGAAGCTTTCTTT,CASSWGHTEAFF
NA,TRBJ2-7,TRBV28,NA,TGTGCCAGCAGTTTAGATGCACACATCTCCTACGAGCAGTACTTC,CASSLDAHISYEQYF
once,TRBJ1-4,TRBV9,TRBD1,TGTGCCAGCAGCGTAGGGGACAGGGGAAGCGAAAAACTGTTTTTT,CASSVGDRGSEKLFF
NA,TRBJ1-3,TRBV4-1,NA,TGCGCCAGCAGCCAAGATGGGGGTCAAGGAAACACCATATATTTT,CASSQDGGQGNTIYF
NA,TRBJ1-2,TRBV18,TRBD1,TGTGCCAGCTCACCACCGGGCCGGACAGGCTATGGCTACACCTTC,CASSPPGRTGYGYTF
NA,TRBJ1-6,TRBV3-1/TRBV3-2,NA,TGTGCCAGCAGCGAGGGACACCATAATTCACCCCTCCACTTT,CASSEGHHNSPLHF
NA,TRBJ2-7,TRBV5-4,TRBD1,TGTGCCAGCAGCCCGGACAGGGGCGGTTCCTACGAGCAGTACTTC,CASSPDRGGSYEQYF
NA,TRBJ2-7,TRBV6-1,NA,TGTGCCAGCAGTGAAGCGCCCCGCTACGAGCAGTACTTC,CASSEAPRYEQYF
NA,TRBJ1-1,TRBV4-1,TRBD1,TGCGCCAGCAGCCCTACATACCCGGGACAGGGGGCTGGAGCTTTCTTT,CASSPTYPGQGAGAFF
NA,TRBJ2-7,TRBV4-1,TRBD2,TGCGCCAGCAGCCAAGATATCGACGGGGGGGCGCGACAGTACTTC,CASSQDIDGGARQYF
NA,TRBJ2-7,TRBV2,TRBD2,TGTGCCAGCAGTGATAGACTAGCGGAGCAGTACTTC,CASSDRLAEQYF